The 18 T cell receptor beta chains below were found in one sample sequenced in a study of CD8+ T cells in alopecia areata. TCR sequencing used cDNA made by reverse transcription of extracted RNA. Profiling relied on immunoSEQ multiplex PCR, and the TCRdb table lists in-frame clones only, not all of them. The sample has roughly 190,000 clones, under 80% seen once. The treatment here: oral pan-JAK inhibitor, 5-10 mg twice daily. The material sequenced was CD4+ T cells sorted from blood, taken between weeks 49 and 50, from a patient treated with tofacitinib. These receptors were obtained from a human donor with alopecia areata.

This sequence joins TRBV28 and TRBJ2-7, with D maybe TRBD1 (8 bases). With 6 bases removed from V and 1 base from J, the gap between germline ends came to 19 bases. The germline gives CDR1 MDHEN, CDR2 SYDVKM. CDR3 size: 16 residues. The CDR3 nucleotides read TGTGCCAGCAGCTCCCGCCGGGGGGACAGGTCCTACGAGCAGTACTTC. Translation gives CASSSRRGDRSYEQYF.

CDR3 coding DNA: TGCGCCAGCAGCCAAGGTGGGCAGGAGCACCTCTCACCCCTCCACTTT. Its translation: CASSQGGQEHLSPLHF. This chain uses TRBV4-3 with TRBJ1-6; no clear D. Trimming removed 1 base at V and 10 bases at J, with 17 bases between. Germline V CDR1 and CDR2: LGHNA, YSLEER. The CDR3 contains 16 residues.

This clone was observed a few times. The V and J genes are TRBV19 and TRBJ2-3; 8 bases line up with TRBD1. V lost 7 bases to trimming and J lost 4 bases; unmatched junction nucleotides: 7. Germline CDR1 is LNHDA and CDR2 is SQIVND (reference sequence). The CDR3 is 14 residues long. The CDR3, as DNA: TGTGCCAGTACCCAGACAGGGGAAGCAGATACGCAGTATTTT. Translating it yields CASTQTGEADTQYF.

The chain links TRBV6-5 to TRBJ1-4, with no clear D. V was shortened by 6 bases and J by 5 bases, with 16 bases between the two germline ends. Germline CDR1 is MNHEY and CDR2 is SVGAGI. This CDR3 comprises 15 residues. CDR3 bases: TGTGCCAGCAGACGAGGACCAGATCGGAATGAAAAACTGTTTTTT. Translating it yields CASRRGPDRNEKLFF.

The rearrangement joins TRBV30 to TRBJ1-1; perhaps TRBD1 as D (5 bases). In germline, CDR1 is GTSNPN, CDR2 SVGIG (reference sequence). CDR3 size: 13 residues. V shed 3 bases and J shed 6 bases, with 14 bases lying between them. The CDR3 region has the DNA TGTGCCTGGAGGGGACTAACAGGATCTGAAGCTTTCTTT. This translates into CAWRGLTGSEAFF. The whole variable domain, filled in from reference TRBV30 and TRBJ1-1, reads SQTIHQWPATLVQPVGSPLSLECTVEGTSNPNLYWYRQAAGRGLQLLFYSVGIGQISSEVPQNLSASRPQDRQFILSSKKLLLSDSGFYLCAWRGLTGSEAFFGQGTRLTVV.

The gene calls are TRBV20-1 and TRBJ2-5, with TRBD2 matching over 8 bases. The V gene end was trimmed by 6 bases and the J gene end by 5 bases; junction bases not matched to a gene: 2. Per the germline V gene, CDR1 is DFQATT and CDR2 is SNEGSKA (reference sequence). This CDR3 comprises 11 residues. The CDR3 DNA is TGCAGTGCAGGGACTAGGGAGACCCAGTACTTC. Translated, it gives CSAGTRETQYF.

This clone was seen just once. CDR3 DNA: TGTGCCAGCAGCTTAGGGGACGGGACAGGCCAGCATTTT. This translates into CASSLGDGTGQHF. This chain connects TRBV11-2 to TRBJ1-5; 8 bases align to TRBD1. The CDR3 is 13 amino acids. CDR1 SGHAT and CDR2 FQNNGV come from the germline V gene. V lost 1 base to trimming and J lost 12 bases; unmatched junction nucleotides: 5.

The CDR3 is CSVEDPGRGYTF. The CDR3 coding sequence is TGCAGCGTTGAAGATCCGGGTCGTGGCTACACCTTC. The chain has TRBV29-1 and TRBJ1-2; D remains ambiguous. CDR1 SQVTM and CDR2 ANQGSEA come from the germline V gene. V lost 0 bases to trimming and J lost 7 bases, with 9 bases between them. CDR3 size: 12 residues.

The gene calls are TRBV29-1 and TRBJ1-1, with D unclear. The CDR3 is 9 residues long. CDR1 SQVTM and CDR2 ANQGSEA come from the germline V gene. The CDR3 coding sequence is TGCAGGACGTACACTGAAGCTTTCTTT. This codes for CRTYTEAFF.

V usage is TRBV29-1 and J usage is TRBJ2-1; D is possibly TRBD1 (6 bases). Trimming took off 3 bases at V and 10 bases at J, with 13 bases between the two ends. The CDR3 has 12 residues. Germline V gives CDR1 SQVTM, CDR2 ANQGSEA. DNA of the CDR3: TGCAGCGTTGAGTCCAGGGGTAGGGAGCAGTTCTTC. Amino acids: CSVESRGREQFF.

The chain is built from TRBV7-9 and TRBJ2-3; D remains unclear. CDR1 and CDR2 (germline): SEHNR, FQNEAQ (reference sequence). Deletions cut 5 bases from V and 1 base from J, with 16 bases between. The CDR3 loop spans 16 amino acids. CDR3 sequence (DNA): TGTGCCAGCAGCCGACACATGGGCCCCCGCACAGATACGCAGTATTTT. Protein: CASSRHMGPRTDTQYF.

On this clone itself: The sample holds other DNA sequences that translate to the same CDR3. V and J are TRBV29-1 and TRBJ1-1; D gene unclear. Deletions cut 3 bases from V and 3 bases from J, with 5 bases between. The CDR3 length is 11 residues. Germline lookup yields CDR1 SQVTM and CDR2 ANQGSEA. This CDR3 reads CSVDRDTEAFF. In nucleotides, the CDR3 is TGCAGCGTTGATAGGGACACTGAAGCTTTCTTT.

The rearrangement uses TRBV7-2 and TRBJ2-7; 8 nucleotides align to TRBD1. This CDR3 spans 15 amino acids. CDR1 SGHTA and CDR2 FQGNSA come from the germline V gene. J lost 5 bases, V lost 6 bases, and 12 bases had no gene match. The CDR3 DNA follows: TGTGCCAGCAGGGCCTCGGGACAGGCAGAACACGAGCAGTACTTC. Amino acids: CASRASGQAEHEQYF.

The chain couples TRBV30 to TRBJ2-5; D is perhaps TRBD2 (7 bases). This CDR3 region has 14 residues. Germline assignment: CDR1 GTSNPN and CDR2 SVGIG (reference sequence). Trimming pared 8 bases from V and 4 bases from J, leaving 20 bases between. The CDR3 here is CAGAVGGGSETQYF. CDR3 coding DNA: TGTGCCGGTGCCGTAGGGGGGGGCTCAGAGACCCAGTACTTC. The full variable domain, with the rest looked up from reference TRBV30 and TRBJ2-5, is SQTIHQWPATLVQPVGSPLSLECTVEGTSNPNLYWYRQAAGRGLQLLFYSVGIGQISSEVPQNLSASRPQDRQFILSSKKLLLSDSGFYLCAGAVGGGSETQYFGPGTRLLVL.

J is TRBJ1-2 and V is TRBV4-3; the match to TRBD1 covers 7 bases. V lost 1 base, J lost 8 bases, and 13 bases stayed unmatched. Germline V lookup: CDR1 LGHNA, CDR2 YSLEER. CDR3 length: 16 amino acids. The CDR3 loop reads CASSQVHSRTGHGYTF. The CDR3 DNA follows: TGCGCCAGCAGCCAAGTACACTCTCGGACAGGCCACGGCTACACCTTC.

This clone showed up just a few times. The chain recombines TRBV10-2 with TRBJ2-7; D gene uncertain. Trimming left V 4 bases short and J 0 bases short, with 16 bases between. Germline-derived CDR1 and CDR2 are WSHSY and SAAADI. This CDR3 contains 16 residues. CDR3 DNA: TGCGCCAGCAGTGGGCCGGGCAATGGGATCTCCTACGAGCAGTACTTC. Its translation: CASSGPGNGISYEQYF.

The genes are TRBV4-3 and TRBJ1-4; weak D call: TRBD1 (5 bases). Looked up from germline, CDR1 is LGHNA and CDR2 is YSLEER. V gave up 0 bases and J gave up 8 bases, with 13 bases separating them. CDR3 size: 15 residues. The CDR3 bases are TGCGCCAGCAGCCAAGATAAGGGGCCGGGGGAAAAACTGTTTTTT. The encoded protein is CASSQDKGPGEKLFF.

V is TRBV29-1 and J is TRBJ1-1; TRBD1 matches 8 bases. The CDR3 length is 13 residues. Trimming removed 7 bases from V and 0 bases from J; junction bases left unmatched: 4. Germline V gives CDR1 SQVTM, CDR2 ANQGSEA. CDR3 loop: CSAGTGMNTEAFF. As DNA, the CDR3 is TGCAGCGCCGGGACAGGAATGAACACTGAAGCTTTCTTT.